This is a list of T cell receptor beta chains from one sample in a study of T cells after yellow fever vaccination. TCRdb fed the 5' RACE reads into MiXCR, producing one record per CDR3 protein. The table includes around 340,000 distinct CDR3 sequences, 9.5% to 15% detected once. The material sequenced was CD4+ T cells sorted from PBMCs, taken 15 days after the yellow fever booster vaccination. These receptors were taken from a man aged 18 to 30 who received the YFV17D yellow fever vaccine. The CDR3 runs from the conserved cysteine through the conserved F or W. Each record gives: V gene, J gene, CDR3 protein.

V: TRBV7-2
J: TRBJ2-2
CDR3: CATLAAIQRPNTGELFF

V: TRBV19
J: TRBJ2-7
CDR3: CASSTWLPGSSYEQYF

V: TRBV4-3
J: TRBJ1-3
CDR3: CASSQEGSSGNTIYF

V: TRBV5-1
J: TRBJ2-7
CDR3: CASSYGRGERDEQYF

V: TRBV12-3/TRBV12-4
J: TRBJ2-1
CDR3: CASSLMLYDEQFF

V: TRBV20-1
J: TRBJ1-1
CDR3: CSVPYEQNTEAFF

V: TRBV5-1
J: TRBJ2-7
CDR3: CASSQADRPPGEQYF

V: TRBV12-3/TRBV12-4
J: TRBJ1-2
CDR3: CASEGAEGYTF

V: TRBV12-3/TRBV12-4
J: TRBJ1-1
CDR3: CASSFSDRNTEAFF

V: TRBV5-6
J: TRBJ1-3
CDR3: CASSVTGPTSGNTIYF

V: TRBV7-9
J: TRBJ2-5
CDR3: CASSPRGTALYF

V: TRBV4-1
J: TRBJ1-1
CDR3: CASSQLGLWYAFF

V: TRBV5-1
J: TRBJ2-1
CDR3: CASSIWDSAYGEQFF

V: TRBV9
J: TRBJ2-5
CDR3: CASSVSSGETQYF

V: TRBV20-1
J: TRBJ2-2
CDR3: CSASDSSNTGELFF

V: TRBV5-1
J: TRBJ2-3
CDR3: CASSPRSVDTQYF

V: TRBV5-1
J: TRBJ1-4
CDR3: CASSDGTGGEKLFF

V: TRBV11-3
J: TRBJ2-3
CDR3: CASSLLGGTQYF

V: TRBV2
J: TRBJ2-3
CDR3: CASSATSNRQYF

V: TRBV3-1
J: TRBJ1-1
CDR3: CASSVGGYTEAFF

V: TRBV4-3
J: TRBJ2-3
CDR3: CASSPWGSGGRNTQYF

V: TRBV4-3
J: TRBJ2-1
CDR3: CASSPAGGGIGGDNEQFF

V: TRBV12-3/TRBV12-4
J: TRBJ1-1
CDR3: CASSRGEMNTEAFF

V: TRBV18
J: TRBJ1-6
CDR3: CASGQSSYNSPLHF

V: TRBV5-1
J: TRBJ1-1
CDR3: CASSPNSGNTEAFF

V: TRBV5-1
J: TRBJ2-3
CDR3: CASSLERGPDTQYF

V: TRBV29-1
J: TRBJ2-2
CDR3: CSVETGAGELFF

V: TRBV24-1
J: TRBJ2-1
CDR3: CATSDTLRQPSTSYNEQFF

V: TRBV5-4
J: TRBJ2-5
CDR3: CASSPRGRGGLETQYF

V: TRBV9
J: TRBJ2-3
CDR3: CASSSRSLITDTQYF

V: TRBV2
J: TRBJ1-2
CDR3: CASSDRWGAHGYTF

V: TRBV27
J: TRBJ2-4
CDR3: CASSPQGRRNIQYF

V: TRBV4-3
J: TRBJ2-3
CDR3: CASSQGPWEDTDTQYF

V: TRBV7-2
J: TRBJ2-5
CDR3: CASRPRDGWETQYF

V: TRBV5-5
J: TRBJ2-3
CDR3: CASSLQTGGPYTQYF

V: TRBV5-4
J: TRBJ2-2
CDR3: CASSELPTGELFF

V: TRBV28
J: TRBJ1-3
CDR3: CASSRGGAAGNTIYF

V: TRBV6-5
J: TRBJ2-3
CDR3: CASSYSVSQRGGSDTQYF

V: TRBV14
J: TRBJ2-5
CDR3: CASSQARGSQYF

V: TRBV2
J: TRBJ2-2
CDR3: CASNSGTGELFF

V: TRBV7-7
J: TRBJ2-5
CDR3: CASSPLGQGRETQYF

V: TRBV18
J: TRBJ2-1
CDR3: CASSPTDHEQFF

V: TRBV11-1
J: TRBJ2-5
CDR3: CASSWSGTGKETQYF

V: TRBV19
J: TRBJ2-5
CDR3: CASSPHSPGGLETQYF

V: TRBV7-2
J: TRBJ1-5
CDR3: CASSSDRGGNQPQHF

V: TRBV6-6
J: TRBJ1-1
CDR3: CASSYDLRRGNTEAFF

V: TRBV7-9
J: TRBJ2-3
CDR3: CASSLMGADTQYF